Following are 25 T cell receptor beta chains from one sample sequenced in a study of blood T cell repertoires in COVID-19. Sequencing used immunoSEQ multiplex PCR; TCRdb keeps in-frame clones, though not all of them. The data show more than 300,000 clones, around 87% seen once. What was sequenced was PBMCs or T cells enriched from blood (not recorded which). The receptor set was obtained from a man aged 35 to 55 in a cohort exposed to, infected with or recovered from COVID-19 (not recorded which).

The chain is built from TRBV5-1 and TRBJ2-1; TRBD1 is a possible D gene (5 bases). CDR3 length equals 12 residues. Germline assignment: CDR1 SGHRS and CDR2 YFSETQ. The V and J ends lost 5 bases and 7 bases respectively, with 10 bases between them. This CDR3 is CASSAGRNEQFF. The CDR3 nucleotides read TGCGCCAGCAGTGCAGGGCGGAATGAGCAGTTCTTC.

V gene TRBV5-1 combines with J gene TRBJ2-1; 9 nucleotides match TRBD2. With V trimmed by 4 bases and J by 7 bases, 27 bases remained unmatched. Germline V CDR1 and CDR2: SGHRS, YFSETQ. The CDR3 has 21 amino acids. Written as DNA, the CDR3 is TGCGCCAGCAGCACAGCCGACAGGGCGAGGGGCGGGAGGGCCCGGAAGAATGAGCAGTTCTTC. Its protein product is CASSTADRARGGRARKNEQFF.

The chain recombines TRBV28 with TRBJ1-1, with D possibly matching TRBD1 (6 bases). Per the germline V gene, CDR1 is MDHEN and CDR2 is SYDVKM. The CDR3 contains 15 residues. V was cut by 2 bases and J by 0 bases, with 10 bases left in between. The CDR3 nucleotides are TGTGCCAGCAGTTTACCGGGACAACTGAACACTGAAGCTTTCTTT. Translating it yields CASSLPGQLNTEAFF.

The V and J genes are TRBV7-2 and TRBJ1-3; D gene unclear. V was trimmed by 1 base and J by 4 bases, leaving 17 bases between them. Per the germline V gene, CDR1 is SGHTA and CDR2 is FQGNSA. This CDR3 has 17 residues. The CDR3 DNA reads as TGTGCCAGCAGCTTAGTATTATTGACCGCGCGGGGAAACACCATATATTTT. It is translated as CASSLVLLTARGNTIYF.

The chain uses TRBV11-2 and TRBJ2-1, with 7 nucleotides matching TRBD2. Per the germline V gene, CDR1 is SGHAT and CDR2 is FQNNGV. Unmatched junction bases numbered 7, after V lost 3 bases and J lost 5 bases. The CDR3 length is 15 residues. CDR3 in DNA: TGTGCCAGCAGCTTGGAGGGAGGGCCACACAATGAGCAGTTCTTC. It yields the protein CASSLEGGPHNEQFF.

The J gene is TRBJ1-6, the V gene TRBV3-1 (or the pseudogene TRBV3-2); TRBD1 aligns across 7 bases. There are 15 residues in the CDR3. The junction had 10 bases not matched to a gene; V was cut back by 4 bases and J by 10 bases. CDR1 is LGHDT and CDR2 is YNNKEL in the germline V gene (reference sequence). The CDR3 is CASSPGRAGGSPLHF. CDR3 in DNA: TGTGCCAGCAGCCCCGGAAGGGCAGGGGGATCACCCCTCCACTTT.

V gene TRBV28 combines with J gene TRBJ2-7; D gene unclear. Germline V gene sequence: CDR1 MDHEN, CDR2 SYDVKM. This CDR3 spans 12 amino acids. V lost 3 bases and J lost 7, with 10 bases in between. The CDR3 loop is CASSLVVREQYF. CDR3 DNA: TGTGCCAGCAGTTTGGTAGTACGGGAGCAGTACTTC.

This chain connects TRBV5-1 to TRBJ1-5, with D perhaps matching TRBD1 (6 bases). V was cut by 2 bases and J by 0 bases, with 12 bases left in between. The germline CDR1 and CDR2 sequences are SGHRS and YFSETQ. The CDR3 is 16 amino acids. CDR3 nucleotides: TGCGCCAGCAGCTTTAGGACAGATCTTAGCAATCAGCCCCAGCATTTT. Amino acid sequence: CASSFRTDLSNQPQHF.

The rearrangement uses TRBV4-1 and TRBJ2-3, with 9 bases that match TRBD1. With 5 bases clipped from V and 0 bases from J, the junction kept 3 bases outside the gene matches. Germline values: CDR1 MGHRA, CDR2 YSYEKL. CDR3 length: 15 amino acids. This CDR3 is CASSSGQGSTDTQYF. For the CDR3, the DNA is TGCGCCAGCAGCTCAGGACAGGGGAGCACAGATACGCAGTATTTT.

V gene TRBV4-2 combines with J gene TRBJ1-2, with D uncertain. The CDR3 covers 16 residues. From germline, CDR1 is LGHNA and CDR2 YNFKEQ. V gave up 0 bases and J gave up 8 bases, with 19 bases separating them. CDR3 sequence: CASSQDLEGGRSGYTF. The CDR3 region has the DNA TGTGCCAGCAGCCAAGATCTCGAAGGAGGACGATCGGGCTACACCTTC.

In DNA form, the CDR3 reads TGTGCCAGCCGTTACCTACGCGGGGGATTCTACGAGCAGTACTTC. Translating gives CASRYLRGGFYEQYF. The chain couples TRBV5-8 to TRBJ2-7, with 7 bases aligning to TRBD2. The length of the CDR3 is 15 residues. The junction had 13 bases not matched to a gene; V was cut back by 7 bases and J by 3 bases. The germline CDR1 and CDR2 sequences are SGHTS and YDEGEE. Drawing the rest from reference TRBV5-8 and TRBJ2-7, the complete variable domain is EAGVTQSPTHLIKTRGQQATLRCSPISGHTSVYWYQQALGLGLQFLLWYDEGEERNRGNFPPRFSGRQFPNYSSELNVNALELEDSALYLCASRYLRGGFYEQYFGPGTRLTVT.

CDR3 in amino acids: CASSPGQGTYEQYF. The CDR3 nucleotides read TGTGCCAGCAGTCCAGGACAGGGCACCTACGAGCAGTACTTC. The V call is TRBV7-9, the J call TRBJ2-7; 8 bases agree with TRBD1. V lost 6 bases to trimming and J lost 2 bases; unmatched junction nucleotides: 6. Germline assignment: CDR1 SEHNR and CDR2 FQNEAQ (reference sequence). CDR3 length equals 14 residues.

The CDR3 region is CASSLGGGTREQYF. CDR3 coding DNA: TGCGCCAGCAGCTTGGGGGGTGGAACTAGGGAGCAGTACTTC. The chain has TRBV5-1 and TRBJ2-7; the D gene is possibly TRBD2 (5 bases). CDR3 length: 14 residues. The germline V and J ends were trimmed by 0 bases and 7 bases, with 14 bases remaining between them. The germline V gene has CDR1 SGHRS and CDR2 YFSETQ.

The chain carries TRBV10-1 and TRBJ2-7; D is undetermined. Germline V lookup: CDR1 WNHNN, CDR2 SYGVQD (reference sequence). The length of the CDR3 is 13 residues. The V end lost 2 bases, the J end lost 3 bases, and 8 bases lay between the germline ends. The CDR3 sequence: CASSENRDYEQYF. The CDR3 DNA reads as TGCGCCAGCAGTGAGAACAGAGACTACGAGCAGTACTTC.

This chain joins TRBV11-2 and TRBJ2-7; perhaps TRBD1 as D (5 bases). The ends were cut back, 7 bases at V and 4 bases at J, with 17 bases in the middle. Germline-derived CDR1 and CDR2 are SGHAT and FQNNGV. The CDR3 extends over 14 amino acids. This CDR3 reads CASTDRQGPYEQYF. CDR3 bases: TGTGCCAGCACCGACCGGCAGGGCCCTTACGAGCAGTACTTC.

The V call is TRBV4-1, the J call TRBJ2-3; D is unresolved. V lost 0 bases and J 3 bases, leaving 7 bases between the germline ends. Germline CDR1 is MGHRA and CDR2 is YSYEKL. CDR3 length: 14 residues. CDR3 in amino acids: CASSQDTMTDTQYF. DNA for the CDR3: TGCGCCAGCAGCCAAGACACTATGACAGATACGCAGTATTTT.

The V call is TRBV10-1, the J call TRBJ2-1, with 14 positions matching TRBD2. The junction had 5 bases not matched to a gene; V was cut back by 11 bases and J by 8 bases. Germline V gene data show CDR1 as WNHNN and CDR2 as SYGVQD (reference sequence). The CDR3 sequence is 13 residues long. As DNA, the CDR3 is TGCGCCGGGACTAGCGGGAGAGGATATGAGCAGTTCTTC. Protein product: CAGTSGRGYEQFF.

The chain joins TRBV28 to TRBJ1-1, with D unresolved. The V gene lost 7 bases and the J gene lost 2 bases, with 14 bases spanning the gap. Germline V gives CDR1 MDHEN, CDR2 SYDVKM. The CDR3 is 14 residues long. Here the CDR3 DNA reads TGTGCCAGCACCACACGGACTTTTAACACTGAAGCTTTCTTT. This sequence encodes CASTTRTFNTEAFF.

This rearrangement joins TRBV6-6 to TRBJ2-7; 7 bases are a match to TRBD1. Germline CDR1 MNHNY, CDR2 SVGAGI (reference sequence). The CDR3 spans 15 residues. The V gene end was trimmed by 6 bases and the J gene end by 1 base; junction bases not matched to a gene: 9. CDR3 nucleotides: TGTGCCAGCAGCCCCACAGGGGACAGTTCCTACGAGCAGTACTTC. Translating it yields CASSPTGDSSYEQYF.

The chain combines TRBV19 with TRBJ1-5; 7 nucleotides agree with TRBD1. Trimming at V came to 5 bases and at J to 3 bases, leaving 4 bases not matched to a gene. The CDR3 runs 14 residues. Germline V CDR1 and CDR2: LNHDA, SQIVND (reference sequence). CDR3 amino acids: CASSEGAYNQPQHF. In nucleotides, the CDR3 is TGTGCCAGTAGTGAGGGGGCCTACAATCAGCCCCAGCATTTT.

Here the CDR3 DNA reads TGTGCCATCAGTGAAGGAGGGGACCAGCCCCAGCATTTT. Translation: CAISEGGDQPQHF. The chain couples TRBV10-3 to TRBJ1-5; D perhaps matches TRBD1 (5 bases). Trimming shortened V by 3 bases and J by 7 bases, and 10 bases separated the two germline ends. Germline lookup yields CDR1 ENHRY and CDR2 SYGVKD. The CDR3 has 13 residues.

This chain connects TRBV28 to TRBJ2-1, with 14 bases that match TRBD2. Looked up from germline, CDR1 is MDHEN and CDR2 is SYDVKM. The CDR3 runs 16 residues. J gave up 8 bases and V 4 bases, and 7 bases lay outside the gene matches. The CDR3 region has the DNA TGTGCCAGCAGTTCGGGACTAGCGGGAGAGGTCGATGAGCAGTTCTTC. Its translation is CASSSGLAGEVDEQFF.

The rearrangement uses TRBV5-4 and TRBJ1-2, with D maybe TRBD1 (5 bases). This CDR3 has 12 residues. V was trimmed by 4 bases and J by 4 bases, leaving 8 bases between them. Germline assignment: CDR1 SGHNT and CDR2 YYREEE (reference sequence). CDR3 amino acids: CASSTDIYGYTF. CDR3 DNA sequence: TGTGCCAGCAGCACGGACATCTATGGCTACACCTTC.

The chain is built from TRBV2 and TRBJ2-3; no clear D. Trimming pared 4 bases from V and 3 bases from J, leaving 8 bases between. The CDR3 loop spans 13 amino acids. Germline values: CDR1 SNHLY, CDR2 FYNNEI. The CDR3, as DNA: TGTGCCAGCAGTGTTTGGCATACAGATACGCAGTATTTT. Translation gives CASSVWHTDTQYF.

This chain links TRBV6-6 with TRBJ1-1, with D possibly being TRBD1 (5 bases). The V gene lost 6 bases and the J gene lost 6 bases, with 11 bases spanning the gap. Germline V gene data show CDR1 as MNHNY and CDR2 as SVGAGI (reference sequence). CDR3 length: 12 residues. CDR3 in DNA: TGTGCCAGCAGGCTGGGGGGGGCTGAAGCTTTCTTT. Translation gives CASRLGGAEAFF.